These T cell receptor beta chains were read from a single sample in a study of T cell repertoires in cytomegalovirus infection. TCRdb reanalysed the reads using MiXCR and keeps one entry per CDR3 protein. Seen here are 65,000 to 90,000 distinct CDR3 sequences, over 3.5% observed once, and the top ten hold 22%. The sequencing input was PBMCs. These receptors came from a human donor in good health (CMV status not recorded). Some clones in this sample may be carry-over from other donors' samples. Each CDR3 is given without its conserved first and last residue.

len	v_gene	CDR3aa
20	TRBV12-3/TRBV12-4	ASSLNRVETLLATGSYNEQF
16	TRBV7-2	ASSPFPLMRSRSDTQY
12	TRBV7-2	ASIFRDRVHEQY
14	TRBV7-2	ASRGPGQGSTGELF
12	TRBV7-9	ASSLAGREGEQF
12	TRBV7-2	ASSAGQANQPQH
13	TRBV7-2	ASSLGGPTLQPQH
13	TRBV28	ASSSREWVTDTQY
14	TRBV7-2	ASSSDRDRYQETQY
11	TRBV6-6	AHRDGWSNEQF
14	TRBV7-8	ASSPLGLADYNEQF
9	TRBV28	ASSETQKLF
13	TRBV7-8	ASSPLAASTDTQY